Listed here is a single T cell receptor (beta chain). Antigen: not known. Other DNA sequences within the sample encode an identical CDR3. These data originate in a study of cytomegalovirus exposure and HLA in healthy donors. Study background: Around four fifths of 398 genotyped donors fell in the Caucasian-associated ancestry cluster. Points from the study as a whole: Sequencing artifact likely explains a cluster of highly shared sequence variants. Fewer N-insertions than the approximately 680-donor mean were reportedly shown by an Asian-associated ancestry cluster in a later analysis.

The V segment lost 6 bases and the J segment 0 bases; nucleotides outside the gene matches: 4. The CDR3 has 14 amino acids. From germline, CDR1 is KGHSH and CDR2 LQKENI. At collection, donors were nominally healthy, but unrecorded immune exposures were probable. PCR primers comprised 60 Vbeta and 13 Jbeta primers. Sequenced by immunoSEQ multiplex PCR; TCRdb stores in-frame clones only, minus some. The repertoire holds fewer than 200,000 clones, with about two thirds as singletons. The source material was PBMCs. This chain uses TRBV18 with TRBJ1-1; 7 bases are a match to TRBD1. The TCR originated in a woman between 18 and 29 years old in good health and CMV-seropositive. CDR3 nucleotide sequence: TGTGCCAGCTCCCCGGGACAGCTGAACACTGAAGCTTTCTTT. Translating gives CASSPGQLNTEAFF.